The 25 T cell receptor beta chains given below trace back to one sample, sequenced in a study of T cells expressing NK-cell markers. TCRdb re-analyzed the 5' RACE reads; it lists each CDR3 protein once, without DNA. The repertoire table contains 440,000 or so distinct CDR3 sequences. The source material was blood T cells: a sorted CD56 or NKG2C T cell subset, CD4+ or CD8+ T cells, or bulk PBMC T cells (not recorded which). The receptors shown here come from a woman between 18 and 70 years old in good health.

The genes are TRBV29-1 and TRBJ2-7; the TCRdb D gene call, TRBD1, has no DNA to confirm it. Germline CDR1 reads SQVTM; CDR2 reads ANQGSEA. The CDR3 contains 15 residues. CDR3 residues: CSGGANSDRPYEQYF.

This rearrangement joins TRBV7-8 to TRBJ2-6. Germline V gene lookup returns CDR1 SGHVS and CDR2 FQNEAQ. The CDR3 is made up of 17 amino acids. CDR3 protein: CASSLAETPLLANVLTF.

The chain has TRBV6-5 and TRBJ1-4; TCRdb's D call, TRBD1, is unchecked because there is no DNA. The CDR3 runs to 18 residues. Germline V CDR1 and CDR2: MNHEY, SVGAGI. CDR3 region: CASSYSPGTGPTNEKLFF.

The chain is built from TRBV9 and TRBJ2-3; TCRdb designates TRBD2, a call that cannot be tested without DNA. The CDR3 covers 18 residues. Looked up from germline, CDR1 is SGDLS and CDR2 is YYNGEE. The CDR3 reads CASSVGPPASGRTDTQYF.

The chain carries TRBV12-3 or TRBV12-4 and TRBJ1-1; TCRdb designates TRBD1, a call that cannot be tested without DNA. The CDR3 spans 14 residues. CDR3 protein: CASSPGQPTLEAFF.

The chain recombines TRBV12-3 or TRBV12-4 with TRBJ2-4; there is no DNA to check the TCRdb D call of TRBD2. The CDR3 runs 11 residues. CDR3 protein: CASSLMGREYF.

The chain uses TRBV4-3 and TRBJ2-2. CDR1 is LGHNA and CDR2 is YSLEER in the germline V gene. This CDR3 region has 14 residues. CDR3 loop: CASSQAMVDGELFF.

This chain uses TRBV6-1 with TRBJ2-2; checking the TCRdb D call of TRBD1 is not possible without DNA. The germline CDR1 and CDR2 sequences are MNHNS and SASEGT. The CDR3 extends over 18 amino acids. Here the CDR3 reads CASSPDRFPAANTGELFF.

V is TRBV6-6 and J is TRBJ2-2. CDR1 and CDR2 from the germline V gene are MNHNY and SVGAGI (reference sequence). The CDR3 runs to 12 residues. The CDR3 here is CEIRSNTGELFF.

The chain uses TRBV5-1 and TRBJ1-4. This CDR3 comprises 15 residues. CDR1 is SGHRS and CDR2 is YFSETQ in the germline V gene. The CDR3 sequence: CASSLGTVSNEKLFF.

The V and J genes are TRBV4-2 and TRBJ2-5. This CDR3 has 18 amino acids. Germline lookup yields CDR1 LGHNA and CDR2 YNFKEQ. The CDR3 is CASSPQLTTSGYQETQYF.

CDR3: CASRLQGLRGYTF. The chain employs TRBV12-3 or TRBV12-4 and TRBJ1-2; with no DNA, the TCRdb D assignment of TRBD1 cannot be verified. This CDR3 has 13 residues.

This chain's CDR3 is CAWTGAGFNQPQHF. The chain links TRBV30 to TRBJ1-5. Per germline, CDR1 GTSNPN and CDR2 SVGIG (reference sequence). The CDR3 totals 14 residues.

The gene calls are TRBV27 and TRBJ2-1; TCRdb returns TRBD2, unconfirmable since there is no DNA. In germline, CDR1 is MNHEY, CDR2 SMNVEV (reference sequence). The CDR3 loop spans 15 amino acids. Here the CDR3 reads CASRRTSGGGNEQFF.

This chain joins TRBV7-2 and TRBJ2-1; the D call from TCRdb, TRBD2, cannot be confirmed without DNA. The CDR3 loop spans 13 amino acids. Germline V gene data show CDR1 as SGHTA and CDR2 as FQGNSA. The chain's CDR3 is CASSQLGGYEQFF.

The chain recombines TRBV6-5 with TRBJ1-2; TCRdb indicates TRBD1, and absent DNA this call remains unverified. CDR1 and CDR2 (germline): MNHEY, SVGAGI. The CDR3 has 11 amino acids. CDR3 sequence reads: CASRDRKGYTF.

The rearrangement joins TRBV20-1 to TRBJ2-5; TCRdb's D call, TRBD1, is unchecked because there is no DNA. This CDR3 has 15 residues. In germline, CDR1 is DFQATT, CDR2 SNEGSKA (reference sequence). The CDR3 loop reads CSARAGGWIQETQYF.

The J gene is TRBJ1-5, the V gene TRBV5-1. This CDR3 has 13 amino acids. Germline CDR1 reads SGHRS; CDR2 reads YFSETQ. CDR3 residues: CASSLTVNQPQHF.

The genes are TRBV20-1 and TRBJ1-3; no DNA is available, so the TRBD1 call from TCRdb remains unchecked. Germline CDR1 is DFQATT and CDR2 is SNEGSKA (reference sequence). This CDR3 contains 15 residues. The CDR3 loop is CSAARGLASGNTIYF.

The V call is TRBV7-2, the J call TRBJ2-5; lacking DNA, the TRBD1 call made by TCRdb goes unchecked. CDR3 length equals 14 residues. CDR1 and CDR2 (germline): SGHTA, FQGNSA. The chain's CDR3 is CASSSDRGKETQYF.

The chain recombines TRBV29-1 with TRBJ1-2; TCRdb reports TRBD1, a call that lacks DNA to check it against. The CDR3 totals 16 residues. From germline, CDR1 is SQVTM and CDR2 ANQGSEA. The CDR3 region is CSVEDHPGGSDYGYTF.

V gene TRBV9 combines with J gene TRBJ2-3. CDR3 length: 15 residues. Germline-derived CDR1 and CDR2 are SGDLS and YYNGEE. The CDR3 here is CASSASGPSTDTQYF.

The chain employs TRBV28 and TRBJ1-5. Germline CDR1 reads MDHEN; CDR2 reads SYDVKM. This CDR3 has 11 amino acids. This CDR3 is CASGIGQPQHF.

This sequence joins TRBV19 and TRBJ2-1; TCRdb returns TRBD2, unconfirmable since there is no DNA. Germline V lookup: CDR1 LNHDA, CDR2 SQIVND (reference sequence). This CDR3 spans 20 amino acids. The CDR3: CASCWSGLAGGPSSYNEQFF.

CDR3: CASSLRHGTGLDSPLHF. This chain joins TRBV5-4 and TRBJ1-6; TCRdb designates TRBD1, a call that cannot be tested without DNA. There are 17 residues in the CDR3. Germline V gene lookup returns CDR1 SGHNT and CDR2 YYREEE (reference sequence). The whole variable domain, filled in from reference TRBV5-4 and TRBJ1-6, reads ETGVTQSPTHLIKTRGQQVTLRCSSQSGHNTVSWYQQALGQGPQFIFQYYREEENGRGNFPPRFSGLQFPNYSSELNVNALELDDSALYLCASSLRHGTGLDSPLHFGNGTRLTVT.